This T cell receptor beta chain is drawn from a study of OX40 agonist ivuxolimab in advanced cancers. Using immunoSEQ multiplex PCR, the repertoire was profiled, and TCRdb retains in-frame clones only, with some absent. The sample includes 15,000 to 20,000 clones, approximately 84% of them seen just once. This CDR3 contains 15 residues. The germline gives CDR1 SGHDT, CDR2 YYEEEE. With 1 base removed from V and 3 bases from J, the gap between germline ends came to 14 bases. The sequencing here drew on CD4+ or CD8+ T cells sorted from blood, taken in a trial of the OX40 agonist ivuxolimab. The sequence came from an adult with an advanced solid tumor such as melanoma, head and neck, liver or kidney cancer. This sequence joins TRBV5-6 and TRBJ2-7; D is perhaps TRBD1 (5 bases). CDR3 sequence: CASSLSQGRLYEQYF. CDR3 nucleotides: TGTGCCAGCAGCTTGAGTCAGGGCCGACTCTACGAGCAGTACTTC.